The TCR beta chain described here comes from a study of blood T cell repertoires in COVID-19. Overall study: Acute and convalescent COVID-19 samples came from the United States, Italy and Spain.

Only in-frame clones appear in the TCRdb table, and some are missing; sequencing was by immunoSEQ multiplex PCR. Of roughly 150,000 clones in the sample, more than 75% were seen once. Unmatched junction bases numbered 13, after V lost 2 bases and J lost 5 bases. Germline CDR1 LNHDA, CDR2 SQIVND (reference sequence). This CDR3 region has 18 residues. This clonotype originated in an elderly woman with COVID-19, enrolled during active disease. This chain links TRBV19 with TRBJ1-5, with 9 bases that match TRBD1. Sequencing was done on a sample of peripheral blood. CDR3: CASSIRGRGQGQDQPQHF. In DNA, the CDR3 is TGTGCCAGTAGTATAAGGGGGAGGGGACAGGGCCAGGATCAGCCCCAGCATTTT.